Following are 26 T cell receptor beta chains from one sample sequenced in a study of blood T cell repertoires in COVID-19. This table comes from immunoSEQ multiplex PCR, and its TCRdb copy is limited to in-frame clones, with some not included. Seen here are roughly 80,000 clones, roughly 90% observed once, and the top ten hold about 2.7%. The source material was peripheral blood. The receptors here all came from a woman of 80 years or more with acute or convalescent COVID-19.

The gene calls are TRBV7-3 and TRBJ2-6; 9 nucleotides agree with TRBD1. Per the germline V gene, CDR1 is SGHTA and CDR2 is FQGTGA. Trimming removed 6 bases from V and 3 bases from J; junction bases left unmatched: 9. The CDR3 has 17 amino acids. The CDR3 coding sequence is TGTGCCAGCAGGCCCGGACAGGGGATAAGTGGGGCCAACGTCCTGACTTTC. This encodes CASRPGQGISGANVLTF.

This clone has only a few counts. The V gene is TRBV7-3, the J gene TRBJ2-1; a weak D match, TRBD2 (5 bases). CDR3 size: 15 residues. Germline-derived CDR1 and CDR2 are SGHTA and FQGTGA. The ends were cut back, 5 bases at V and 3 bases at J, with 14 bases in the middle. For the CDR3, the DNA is TGTGCCAGCAGCCCGATGGTCGGGGACTACAATGAGCAGTTCTTC. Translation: CASSPMVGDYNEQFF.

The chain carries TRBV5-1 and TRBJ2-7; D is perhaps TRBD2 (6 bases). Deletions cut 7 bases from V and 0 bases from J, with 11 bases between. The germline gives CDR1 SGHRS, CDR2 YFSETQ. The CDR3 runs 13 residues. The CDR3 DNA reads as TGCGCCAGCTCCAGGGAGGACTCCTACGAGCAGTACTTC. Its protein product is CASSREDSYEQYF.

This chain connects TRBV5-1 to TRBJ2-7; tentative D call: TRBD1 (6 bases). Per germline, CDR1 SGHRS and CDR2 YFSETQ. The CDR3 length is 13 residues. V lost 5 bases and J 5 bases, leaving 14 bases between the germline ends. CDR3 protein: CASRRQGLDEQYF. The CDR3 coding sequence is TGCGCCAGCAGACGGCAGGGGTTGGACGAGCAGTACTTC.

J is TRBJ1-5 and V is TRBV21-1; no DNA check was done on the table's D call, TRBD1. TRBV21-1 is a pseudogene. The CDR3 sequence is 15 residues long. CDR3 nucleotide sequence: TGTGCCAGCAGGAACCGACAGGGCCCCAATCAGCCCCAGCATTTT. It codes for CASRNRQGPNQPQHF.

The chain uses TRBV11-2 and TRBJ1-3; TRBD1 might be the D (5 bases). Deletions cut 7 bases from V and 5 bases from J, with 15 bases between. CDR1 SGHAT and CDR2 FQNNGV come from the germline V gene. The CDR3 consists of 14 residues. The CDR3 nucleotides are TGTGCCAGCACCCCCGGGGGGGTGAGAAACACCATATATTTT. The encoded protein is CASTPGGVRNTIYF.

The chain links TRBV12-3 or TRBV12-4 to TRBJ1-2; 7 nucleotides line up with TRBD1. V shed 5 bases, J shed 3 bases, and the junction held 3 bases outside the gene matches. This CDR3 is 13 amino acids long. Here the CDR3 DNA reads TGTGCCAGCAGTCACACAGGGGACTATGGCTACACCTTC. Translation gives CASSHTGDYGYTF.

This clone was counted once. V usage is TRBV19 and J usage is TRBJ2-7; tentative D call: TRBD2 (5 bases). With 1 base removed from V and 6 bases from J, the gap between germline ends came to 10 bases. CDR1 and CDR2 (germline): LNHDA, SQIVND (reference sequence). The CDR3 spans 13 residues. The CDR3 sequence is CASSIGRHTEQYF. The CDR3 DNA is TGTGCCAGTAGTATAGGGAGGCACACCGAGCAGTACTTC.

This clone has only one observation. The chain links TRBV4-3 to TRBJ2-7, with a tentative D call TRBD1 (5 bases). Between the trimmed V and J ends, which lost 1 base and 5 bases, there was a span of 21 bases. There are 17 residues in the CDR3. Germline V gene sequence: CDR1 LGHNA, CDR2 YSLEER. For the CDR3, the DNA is TGCGCCAGCAGCCAAGGACCCCCGGCAGGGTTTAAGAACGAGCAGTACTTC. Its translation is CASSQGPPAGFKNEQYF.

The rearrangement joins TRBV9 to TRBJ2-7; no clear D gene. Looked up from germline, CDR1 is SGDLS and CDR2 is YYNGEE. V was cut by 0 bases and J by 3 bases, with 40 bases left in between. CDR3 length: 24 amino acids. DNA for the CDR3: TGTGCCAGCAGCGTAGCTCAGGTTCGGTTCCACACTTACAGTTCTCGACCGACCTACTACGAGCAGTACTTC. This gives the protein CASSVAQVRFHTYSSRPTYYEQYF. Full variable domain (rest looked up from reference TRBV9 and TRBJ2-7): DSGVTQTPKHLITATGQRVTLRCSPRSGDLSVYWYQQSLDQGLQFLIQYYNGEERAKGNILERFSAQQFPDLHSELNLSSLELGDSALYFCASSVAQVRFHTYSSRPTYYEQYFGPGTRLTVT.

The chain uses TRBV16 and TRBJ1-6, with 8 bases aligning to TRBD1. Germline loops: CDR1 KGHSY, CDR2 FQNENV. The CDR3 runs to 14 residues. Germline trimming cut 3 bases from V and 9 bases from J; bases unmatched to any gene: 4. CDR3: CASSQTGTGSPLHF. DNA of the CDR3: TGTGCCAGCAGCCAGACAGGGACAGGTTCACCCCTCCACTTT.

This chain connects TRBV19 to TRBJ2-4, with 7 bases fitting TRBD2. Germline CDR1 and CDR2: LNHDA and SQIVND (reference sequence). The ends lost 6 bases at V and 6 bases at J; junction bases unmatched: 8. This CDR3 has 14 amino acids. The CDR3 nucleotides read TGTGCCAGTAGGGGCTACGCGGGAGTAAACATTCAGTACTTC. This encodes CASRGYAGVNIQYF. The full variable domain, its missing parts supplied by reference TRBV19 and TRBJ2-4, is DGGITQSPKYLFRKEGQNVTLSCEQNLNHDAMYWYRQDPGQGLRLIYYSQIVNDFQKGDIAEGYSVSREKKESFPLTVTSAQKNPTAFYLCASRGYAGVNIQYFGAGTRLSVL.

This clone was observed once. As DNA, the CDR3 is TGTGCCAGCAGCCCACGACAGAAGAACACTGAAGCTTTCTTT. It encodes CASSPRQKNTEAFF. This chain links TRBV9 with TRBJ1-1; D is possibly TRBD1 (5 bases). Trimming cost V 4 bases and J 1 base, with 11 bases left between them. CDR3 length: 14 amino acids. The V gene's germline CDR1 is SGDLS and CDR2 YYNGEE.

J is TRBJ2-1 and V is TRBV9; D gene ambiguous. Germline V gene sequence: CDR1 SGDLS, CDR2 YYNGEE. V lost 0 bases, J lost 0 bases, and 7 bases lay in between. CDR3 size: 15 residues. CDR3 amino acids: CASSVDAVSYNEQFF. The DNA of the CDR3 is TGTGCCAGCAGCGTAGATGCGGTCTCCTACAATGAGCAGTTCTTC.

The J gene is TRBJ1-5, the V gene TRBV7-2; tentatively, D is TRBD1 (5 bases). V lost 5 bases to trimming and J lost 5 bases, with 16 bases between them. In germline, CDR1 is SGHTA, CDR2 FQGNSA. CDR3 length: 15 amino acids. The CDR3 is CASSLQMGGDQPQHF. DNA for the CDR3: TGTGCCAGCAGCCTACAAATGGGGGGGGATCAGCCCCAGCATTTT.

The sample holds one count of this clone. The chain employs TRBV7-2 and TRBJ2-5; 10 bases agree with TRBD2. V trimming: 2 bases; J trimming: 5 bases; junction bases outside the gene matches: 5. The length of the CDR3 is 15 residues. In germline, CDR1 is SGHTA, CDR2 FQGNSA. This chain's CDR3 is CASSLLAGVWETQYF. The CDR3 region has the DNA TGTGCCAGCAGCTTACTAGCGGGAGTGTGGGAGACCCAGTACTTC.

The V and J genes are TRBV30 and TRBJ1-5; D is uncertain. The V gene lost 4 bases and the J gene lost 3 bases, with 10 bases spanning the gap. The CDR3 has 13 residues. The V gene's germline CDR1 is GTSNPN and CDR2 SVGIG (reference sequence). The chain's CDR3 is CAWNGKVNQPQHF. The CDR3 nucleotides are TGTGCCTGGAACGGGAAGGTCAATCAGCCCCAGCATTTT.

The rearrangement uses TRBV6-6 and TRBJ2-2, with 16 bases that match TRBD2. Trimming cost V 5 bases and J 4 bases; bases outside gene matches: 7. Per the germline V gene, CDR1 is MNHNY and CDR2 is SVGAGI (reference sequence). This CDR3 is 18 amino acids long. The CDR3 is CASSPIGTSGGGTGELFF. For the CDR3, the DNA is TGTGCCAGCAGTCCAATAGGGACTAGCGGGGGGGGCACCGGGGAGCTGTTTTTT.

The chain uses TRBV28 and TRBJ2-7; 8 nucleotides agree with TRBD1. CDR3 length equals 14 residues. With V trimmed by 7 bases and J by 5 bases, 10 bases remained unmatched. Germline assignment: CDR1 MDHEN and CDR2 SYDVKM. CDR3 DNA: TGTGCCAGCACTCTCGGACAGGGCACCCACGAGCAGTACTTC. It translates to CASTLGQGTHEQYF.

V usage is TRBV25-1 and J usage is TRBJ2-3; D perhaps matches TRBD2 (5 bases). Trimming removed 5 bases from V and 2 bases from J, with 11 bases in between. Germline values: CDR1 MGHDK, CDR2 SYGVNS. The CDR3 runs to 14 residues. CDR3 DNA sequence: TGTGCCAGCAGTCACGGGATGACCACAGATACGCAGTATTTT. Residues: CASSHGMTTDTQYF.

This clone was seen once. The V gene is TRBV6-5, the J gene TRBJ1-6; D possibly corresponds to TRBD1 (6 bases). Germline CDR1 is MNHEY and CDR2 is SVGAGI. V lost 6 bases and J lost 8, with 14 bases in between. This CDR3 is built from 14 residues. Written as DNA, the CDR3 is TGTGCCAGCAGAAATACAGGGTACGATTCACCCCTCCACTTT. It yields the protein CASRNTGYDSPLHF.

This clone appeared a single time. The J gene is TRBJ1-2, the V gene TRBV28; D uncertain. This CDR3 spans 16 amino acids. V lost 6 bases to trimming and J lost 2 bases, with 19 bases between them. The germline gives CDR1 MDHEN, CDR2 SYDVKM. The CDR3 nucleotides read TGTGCCAGCAGCTCTCTACAGAGTCTTCCCAACTATGGCTACACCTTC. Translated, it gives CASSSLQSLPNYGYTF.

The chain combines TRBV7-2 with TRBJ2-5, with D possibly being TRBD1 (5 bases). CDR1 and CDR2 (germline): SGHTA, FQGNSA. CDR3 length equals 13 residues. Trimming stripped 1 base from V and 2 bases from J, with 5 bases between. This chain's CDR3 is CASSLEGQETQYF. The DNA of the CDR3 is TGTGCCAGCAGCTTAGAGGGGCAAGAGACCCAGTACTTC. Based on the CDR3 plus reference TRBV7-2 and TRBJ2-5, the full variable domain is GAGVSQSPSNKVTEKGKDVELRCDPISGHTALYWYRQSLGQGLEFLIYFQGNSAPDKSGLPSDRFSAERTGGSVSTLTIQRTQQEDSAVYLCASSLEGQETQYFGPGTRLLVL.

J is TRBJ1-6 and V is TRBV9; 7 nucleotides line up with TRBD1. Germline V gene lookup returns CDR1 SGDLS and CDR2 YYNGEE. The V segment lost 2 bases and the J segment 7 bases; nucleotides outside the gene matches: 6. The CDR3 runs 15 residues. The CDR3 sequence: CASSVTGTVNSPLHF. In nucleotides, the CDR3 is TGTGCCAGCAGCGTTACTGGGACAGTGAATTCACCCCTCCACTTT.

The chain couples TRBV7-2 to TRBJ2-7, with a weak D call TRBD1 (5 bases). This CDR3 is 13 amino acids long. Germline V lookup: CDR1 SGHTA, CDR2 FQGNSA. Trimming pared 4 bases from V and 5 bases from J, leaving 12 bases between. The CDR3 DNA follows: TGTGCCAGCAGCTCAGGGAATTTCAACGAGCAGTACTTC. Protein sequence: CASSSGNFNEQYF. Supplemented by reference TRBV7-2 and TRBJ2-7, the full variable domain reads GAGVSQSPSNKVTEKGKDVELRCDPISGHTALYWYRQSLGQGLEFLIYFQGNSAPDKSGLPSDRFSAERTGGSVSTLTIQRTQQEDSAVYLCASSSGNFNEQYFGPGTRLTVT.

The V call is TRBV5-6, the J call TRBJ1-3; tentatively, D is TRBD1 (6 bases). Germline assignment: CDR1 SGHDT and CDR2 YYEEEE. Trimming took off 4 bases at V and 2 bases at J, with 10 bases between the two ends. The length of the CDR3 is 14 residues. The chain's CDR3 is CASSLSGAGNTIYF. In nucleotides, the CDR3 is TGTGCCAGCAGCCTGTCAGGGGCTGGAAACACCATATATTTT.